One sample yielded the 27 T cell receptor beta chains listed below, sequenced in a study of Ad26.COV2.S vaccination and SARS-CoV-2 variants. Produced via immunoSEQ multiplex PCR; TCRdb's table is partial and in-frame only. The table has about 480,000 clones, 87% seen once. Treatment indicated: some 20 received Ad26.COV2.S at low or high dose, single or two shots; roughly five received placebo; per-sample allocation not given. Day 63 after the first injection of vaccine or placebo was the sampling time. The starting material was peripheral blood, obtained in a trial of Ad26.COV2.S vaccine versus placebo. The receptor set was obtained from a person between 18 and 59 years old who received the Ad26.COV2.S COVID-19 vaccine or a placebo.

This clone showed up just once. V usage is TRBV12-3 or TRBV12-4 and J usage is TRBJ1-2, with D maybe TRBD1 (5 bases). CDR3 length: 13 residues. Trimming took 5 bases from V and 6 from J, leaving 13 bases between them. This chain's CDR3 is CASSLARDHGYTF. CDR3 coding DNA: TGTGCCAGCAGTCTCGCAAGGGACCATGGCTACACCTTC.

This chain links TRBV3-1 (or the pseudogene TRBV3-2) with TRBJ2-2, with 11 bases fitting TRBD2. The CDR3 is 18 amino acids. The V gene end was trimmed by 1 base and the J gene end by 5 bases; junction bases not matched to a gene: 9. The germline V gene has CDR1 LGHDT and CDR2 YNNKEL (reference sequence). CDR3: CASSQGLLTSGKTGELFF. The CDR3 coding sequence is TGTGCCAGCAGCCAAGGTTTACTGACTAGCGGGAAAACCGGGGAGCTGTTTTTT.

The chain carries TRBV7-8 and TRBJ1-1; TRBD1 matches 7 bases. CDR1 and CDR2 (germline): SGHVS, FQNEAQ. The CDR3 has 14 amino acids. V shed 5 bases, J shed 0 bases, and the junction held 3 bases outside the gene matches. Here the CDR3 DNA reads TGTGCCAGCAGCATCGACAGGGTGAACACTGAAGCTTTCTTT. As protein: CASSIDRVNTEAFF.

The gene calls are TRBV19 and TRBJ1-1; D might be TRBD1 (5 bases). Germline lookup yields CDR1 LNHDA and CDR2 SQIVND (reference sequence). The CDR3 has 17 amino acids. The V end lost 0 bases, the J end lost 8 bases, and 22 bases lay between the germline ends. The DNA for the CDR3 is TGTGCCAGTAGTATAGATCCGGTGACAGCCCTAAGGGTAGAAGCTTTCTTT. This codes for CASSIDPVTALRVEAFF.

The chain combines TRBV28 with TRBJ1-3; a possible D gene is TRBD1 (5 bases). The germline V gene encodes CDR1 MDHEN and CDR2 SYDVKM. The CDR3 extends over 15 amino acids. The V and J ends lost 2 bases and 0 bases respectively, with 8 bases between them. CDR3: CASSLRQGSGNTIYF. In DNA, the CDR3 is TGTGCCAGCAGTTTACGGCAGGGCTCTGGAAACACCATATATTTT.

J is TRBJ2-6 and V is TRBV27; the D gene is possibly TRBD2 (6 bases). The CDR3 contains 17 residues. Germline V CDR1 and CDR2: MNHEY, SMNVEV (reference sequence). Trimming shortened V by 6 bases and J by 1 base, and 16 bases separated the two germline ends. CDR3 sequence (DNA): TGTGCCAGCAGGCTGTGGGGGGAAGGGTCTGGGGCCAACGTCCTGACTTTC. It yields the protein CASRLWGEGSGANVLTF.

The genes are TRBV28 and TRBJ1-2, with 9 nucleotides matching TRBD1. Germline V lookup: CDR1 MDHEN, CDR2 SYDVKM. With 6 bases clipped from V and 4 bases from J, the junction kept 12 bases outside the gene matches. This CDR3 is 16 amino acids long. The CDR3 loop is CASSTGTGSFFYGYTF. The CDR3 DNA is TGTGCCAGCAGCACCGGGACAGGGTCTTTCTTCTATGGCTACACCTTC.

V usage is TRBV6-5 and J usage is TRBJ1-2; D is unclear. Germline CDR1 and CDR2: MNHEY and SVGAGI. CDR3 size: 13 residues. V lost 6 bases and J lost 2, with 10 bases in between. As DNA, the CDR3 is TGTGCCAGCAGGATAGCCCAGAACTATGGCTACACCTTC. Translation: CASRIAQNYGYTF.

The chain has TRBV4-3 and TRBJ2-2; 14 nucleotides line up with TRBD2. The CDR3 is 18 residues long. CDR1 and CDR2 from the germline V gene are LGHNA and YSLEER. The trim removed 1 base at V and 2 bases at J, leaving 3 bases unmatched. The CDR3 loop reads CASSQGLAGGPNTGELFF. CDR3 bases: TGCGCCAGCAGCCAAGGACTAGCGGGAGGGCCAAACACCGGGGAGCTGTTTTTT.

V gene TRBV10-3 combines with J gene TRBJ2-1, with no clear D. This CDR3 has 13 residues. V was trimmed by 4 bases and J by 5 bases, leaving 9 bases between them. Germline lookup yields CDR1 ENHRY and CDR2 SYGVKD. The CDR3 loop reads CAISAGLDNEQFF. CDR3 in DNA: TGTGCCATCAGTGCCGGGCTCGACAATGAGCAGTTCTTC.

The chain couples TRBV27 to TRBJ2-7, with 7 positions matching TRBD2. The CDR3 has 14 amino acids. V lost 4 bases and J lost 1; bases outside the gene matches: 4. Germline CDR1 reads MNHEY; CDR2 reads SMNVEV (reference sequence). The CDR3 bases are TGTGCCAGCAGTTCTTCTAGCGGTTCCTACGAGCAGTACTTC. The encoded protein is CASSSSSGSYEQYF.

The chain combines TRBV30 with TRBJ1-2; a possible D gene is TRBD1 (6 bases). Trimming removed 4 bases at V and 4 bases at J, with 19 bases between. Germline V gives CDR1 GTSNPN, CDR2 SVGIG (reference sequence). The CDR3 covers 15 residues. DNA for the CDR3: TGTGCCTGGATGCGAGGTAGTGGGGGCAGCTATGGCTACACCTTC. This gives the protein CAWMRGSGGSYGYTF.

The chain couples TRBV19 to TRBJ2-3; D is perhaps TRBD1 (5 bases). CDR1 is LNHDA and CDR2 is SQIVND in the germline V gene (reference sequence). CDR3 length: 14 amino acids. Trimming shortened V by 9 bases and J by 2 bases, and 15 bases separated the two germline ends. The CDR3 loop reads CASRRLGDTDTQYF. The CDR3, as DNA: TGTGCCAGCCGCCGTCTAGGGGACACAGATACGCAGTATTTT. Full variable domain (remainder filled in from reference TRBV19 and TRBJ2-3): DGGITQSPKYLFRKEGQNVTLSCEQNLNHDAMYWYRQDPGQGLRLIYYSQIVNDFQKGDIAEGYSVSREKKESFPLTVTSAQKNPTAFYLCASRRLGDTDTQYFGPGTRLTVL.

V usage is TRBV5-1 and J usage is TRBJ2-7; weak D call: TRBD1 (6 bases). The germline CDR1 and CDR2 sequences are SGHRS and YFSETQ. The ends were cut back, 2 bases at V and 2 bases at J, with 11 bases in the middle. The CDR3 consists of 14 residues. CDR3 sequence: CASSLQQGPYEQYF. The DNA of the CDR3 is TGCGCCAGCAGCTTACAACAGGGCCCCTACGAGCAGTACTTC.

The V and J genes are TRBV18 and TRBJ2-2; TRBD1 or TRBD2 may be the D gene (5 bases each). The CDR3 runs to 16 residues. The V and J ends lost 6 bases and 4 bases respectively, with 18 bases between them. Germline CDR1 reads KGHSH; CDR2 reads LQKENI. For the CDR3, the DNA is TGTGCCAGCTCCATTCAGGGCCCGGGAATCACCGGGGAGCTGTTTTTT. Its protein is CASSIQGPGITGELFF.

V is TRBV9 and J is TRBJ2-3; TRBD2 agrees at 14 bases. The germline CDR1 and CDR2 sequences are SGDLS and YYNGEE. Trimming took 4 bases from V and 5 from J; bases not matched to a gene: 6. This CDR3 comprises 16 residues. This CDR3 is CASSPRGLAGEDTQYF. The CDR3 bases are TGTGCCAGCAGCCCGAGGGGACTAGCGGGAGAAGATACGCAGTATTTT.

This clone has just a few counts. The CDR3 region has the DNA TGTGCCAGCAGCCCCTCAGTTTTTGGTGAAGCTTTCTTT. Amino acids: CASSPSVFGEAFF. The chain combines TRBV6-5 with TRBJ1-1; no definite D call. V lost 6 bases and J 7 bases, leaving 15 bases between the germline ends. The CDR3 has 13 amino acids. Germline V gene lookup returns CDR1 MNHEY and CDR2 SVGAGI.

The chain carries TRBV7-9 and TRBJ2-3; D remains ambiguous. Trimming stripped 2 bases from V and 6 bases from J, with 6 bases between. This CDR3 has 12 residues. Germline V lookup: CDR1 SEHNR, CDR2 FQNEAQ (reference sequence). CDR3 amino acids: CASSLSEDTQYF. The CDR3 nucleotides read TGTGCCAGCAGCTTAAGCGAGGATACGCAGTATTTT. The whole variable domain, filled in from reference TRBV7-9 and TRBJ2-3, reads DTGVSQNPRHKITKRGQNVTFRCDPISEHNRLYWYRQTLGQGPEFLTYFQNEAQLEKSRLLSDRFSAERPKGSFSTLEIQRTEQGDSAMYLCASSLSEDTQYFGPGTRLTVL.

The V call is TRBV2, the J call TRBJ1-1; D is undetermined. The V end lost 4 bases, the J end lost 1 base, and 10 bases lay between the germline ends. The CDR3 loop spans 14 amino acids. Looked up from germline, CDR1 is SNHLY and CDR2 is FYNNEI. The CDR3 bases are TGTGCCAGCAGTGTCGGGAGGTGGAACACTGAAGCTTTCTTT. Amino acid sequence: CASSVGRWNTEAFF.

The V call is TRBV5-1, the J call TRBJ2-3; TRBD2 aligns across 8 bases. V was clipped by 1 base and J by 5 bases; unmatched bases: 0. The CDR3 consists of 13 residues. Germline V CDR1 and CDR2: SGHRS, YFSETQ. CDR3 bases: TGCGCCAGCAGCTTGCGGGGGGGAGATACGCAGTATTTT. This gives the protein CASSLRGGDTQYF.

V gene TRBV5-1 combines with J gene TRBJ1-3; D might be TRBD1 (5 bases). Trimming pared 2 bases from V and 0 bases from J, leaving 12 bases between. There are 16 residues in the CDR3. The germline gives CDR1 SGHRS, CDR2 YFSETQ. The CDR3 sequence: CASSFTGGISGNTIYF. The CDR3, as DNA: TGCGCCAGCAGCTTTACCGGGGGGATCTCTGGAAACACCATATATTTT.

V gene TRBV7-2 combines with J gene TRBJ1-2; 8 bases line up with TRBD1. V lost 6 bases and J lost 4; bases outside the gene matches: 4. Germline CDR1 and CDR2: SGHTA and FQGNSA. The CDR3 covers 13 residues. As DNA, the CDR3 is TGTGCCAGCAGTCCGGACAGGGTCTATGGCTACACCTTC. This encodes CASSPDRVYGYTF.

The chain carries TRBV5-4 and TRBJ1-1; no reliable D call. The CDR3 covers 13 residues. In germline, CDR1 is SGHNT, CDR2 YYREEE (reference sequence). V lost 2 bases and J lost 3, with 8 bases in between. CDR3 amino acids: CASSLDGYTEAFF. The CDR3 bases are TGTGCCAGCAGCTTAGACGGATACACTGAAGCTTTCTTT.

V gene TRBV15 combines with J gene TRBJ2-3, with D unresolved. CDR1 LNHNV and CDR2 YYDKDF come from the germline V gene (reference sequence). V was pared by 0 bases and J by 3 bases, with 4 bases between. The CDR3 is made up of 13 amino acids. CDR3: CATSRDLTDTQYF. As DNA, the CDR3 is TGTGCCACCAGCAGAGATTTGACAGATACGCAGTATTTT.

In its sample, this clone was seen a few times. The chain carries TRBV28 and TRBJ2-1, with 7 positions matching TRBD1. The CDR3 extends over 14 amino acids. With 5 bases clipped from V and 8 bases from J, the junction kept 9 bases outside the gene matches. Germline CDR1 MDHEN, CDR2 SYDVKM. The CDR3 reads CASSPGTAWDEQFF. The DNA for the CDR3 is TGTGCCAGCAGTCCAGGGACAGCCTGGGATGAGCAGTTCTTC.

The rearrangement uses TRBV5-5 and TRBJ1-1; no clear D. V was clipped by 4 bases and J by 2 bases, with 15 bases between them. CDR3 size: 15 residues. CDR1 is SGHKS, CDR2 YYEKEE, per germline (reference sequence). CDR3 nucleotides: TGTGCCAGCAGCACCGGAGCAGGAGTAAACACTGAAGCTTTCTTT. As protein: CASSTGAGVNTEAFF.

The chain employs TRBV11-3 and TRBJ2-3; 8 bases are a match to TRBD2. Trimming removed 4 bases from V and 1 base from J; junction bases left unmatched: 4. This CDR3 spans 15 amino acids. In germline, CDR1 is SGHNT, CDR2 YENEEA. Written as DNA, the CDR3 is TGTGCCAGCAGCTCGCTAGCGGGCGGCACAGATACGCAGTATTTT. Amino acid sequence: CASSSLAGGTDTQYF. Variable domain in full (rest from reference TRBV11-3 and TRBJ2-3): EAGVVQSPRYKIIEKKQPVAFWCNPISGHNTLYWYLQNLGQGPELLIRYENEEAVDDSQLPKDRFSAERLKGVDSTLKIQPAELGDSAVYLCASSSLAGGTDTQYFGPGTRLTVL.